Here is one T cell receptor (beta chain) with its context. As yet, its antigen is unknown. This record belongs to a study of type 1 regulatory T cells. About the study: This in vitro CD4 product, T-allo10, is enriched for Tr1 cells and alloantigen-specific. Study-level points and caveats: Type 1 regulatory T cells had a more restricted TCR repertoire than non-type 1 regulatory T cells.

TCRdb redid the calling of the reads with MiXCR, one entry per CDR3 protein. This table holds under 75,000 distinct CDR3 sequences, around 21% found once. The CDR3 length is 17 residues. Germline lookup yields CDR1 SGHTA and CDR2 FQGNSA. Unmatched junction bases numbered 11, after V lost 4 bases and J lost 4 bases. The sample was cultured type 1 regulatory T (Tr1) cells, either the whole culture or a sorted fraction (not recorded which). This sequence joins TRBV7-2 and TRBJ2-3; 10 bases match TRBD2. The source of this sequence is a human donor in good health. CDR3 loop: CASSYDLSGRKSDTQYF. Written as DNA, the CDR3 is TGTGCCAGCAGCTATGACCTTAGCGGGAGGAAGTCAGATACGCAGTATTTT.